Reported below is one T cell receptor (beta chain). In the source study's methods: By means of reference gene primer amplification, nucleated cell counts were estimated. Sequencing used immunoSEQ multiplex PCR; TCRdb keeps in-frame clones, though not all of them. From that table come the V and J calls and clone size; the DNA was used to work out D and trimming. The data contain under 200,000 clones, around 81% of them singletons. The data stem from a study of blood T cell repertoires in COVID-19. Overall study: Acute-phase and convalescent COVID-19 samples originated in the United States, Italy and Spain.

Trimming removed 3 bases at V and 5 bases at J, with 5 bases between. The CDR3 runs to 12 residues. The sequencing input was peripheral blood. The clonotype was recovered from a human donor with acute or convalescent COVID-19. The donor label of this sample is uncertain. This chain uses TRBV12-3 or TRBV12-4 with TRBJ2-1; D unresolved. The chain's CDR3 is CASSFRDNEQFF. The CDR3 bases are TGTGCCAGCAGTTTTCGGGACAATGAGCAGTTCTTC.